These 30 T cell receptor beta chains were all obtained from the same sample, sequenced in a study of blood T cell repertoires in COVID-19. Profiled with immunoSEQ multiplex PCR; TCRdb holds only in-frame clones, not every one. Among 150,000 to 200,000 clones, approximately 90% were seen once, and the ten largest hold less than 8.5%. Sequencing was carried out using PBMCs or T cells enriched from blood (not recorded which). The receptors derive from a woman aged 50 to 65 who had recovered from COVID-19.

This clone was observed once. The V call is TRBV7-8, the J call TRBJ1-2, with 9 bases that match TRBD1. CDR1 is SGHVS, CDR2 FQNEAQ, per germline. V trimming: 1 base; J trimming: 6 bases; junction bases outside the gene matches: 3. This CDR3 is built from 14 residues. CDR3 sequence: CASSLDRGLNGYTF. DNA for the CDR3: TGTGCCAGCAGCTTAGACAGGGGGCTGAATGGCTACACCTTC.

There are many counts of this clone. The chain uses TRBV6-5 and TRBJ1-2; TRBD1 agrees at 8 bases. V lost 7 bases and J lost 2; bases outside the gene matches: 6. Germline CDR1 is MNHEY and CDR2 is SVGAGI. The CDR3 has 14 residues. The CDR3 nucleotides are TGTGCCAGCAATATACAGGGGGGAAACTATGGCTACACCTTC. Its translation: CASNIQGGNYGYTF.

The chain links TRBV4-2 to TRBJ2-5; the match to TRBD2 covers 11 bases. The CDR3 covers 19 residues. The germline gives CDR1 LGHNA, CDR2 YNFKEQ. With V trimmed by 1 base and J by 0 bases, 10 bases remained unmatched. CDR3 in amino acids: CASSQGDSGGDSYQETQYF. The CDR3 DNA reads TGTGCCAGCAGCCAAGGTGATAGCGGGGGGGATTCGTACCAAGAGACCCAGTACTTC.

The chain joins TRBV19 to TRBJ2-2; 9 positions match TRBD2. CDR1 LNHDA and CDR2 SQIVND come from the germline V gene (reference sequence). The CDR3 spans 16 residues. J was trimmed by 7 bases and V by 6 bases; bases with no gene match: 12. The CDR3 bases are TGTGCCAGTAGCTACCTCTCGGGACTAGCTCTCGGGGAGCTGTTTTTT. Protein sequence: CASSYLSGLALGELFF. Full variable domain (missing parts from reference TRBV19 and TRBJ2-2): DGGITQSPKYLFRKEGQNVTLSCEQNLNHDAMYWYRQDPGQGLRLIYYSQIVNDFQKGDIAEGYSVSREKKESFPLTVTSAQKNPTAFYLCASSYLSGLALGELFFGEGSRLTVL.

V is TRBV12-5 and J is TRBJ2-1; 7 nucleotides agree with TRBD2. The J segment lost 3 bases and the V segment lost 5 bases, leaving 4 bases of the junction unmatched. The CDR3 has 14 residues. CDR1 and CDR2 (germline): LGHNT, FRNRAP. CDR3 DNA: TGTGCTAGTGGTCGCACGGGGGGCTACAATGAGCAGTTCTTC. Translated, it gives CASGRTGGYNEQFF.

The CDR3 reads CASSLGTGPMNTEAFF. In DNA form, the CDR3 reads TGTGCCAGTAGTCTGGGGACAGGGCCGATGAACACTGAAGCTTTCTTT. This rearrangement joins TRBV19 to TRBJ1-1, with 9 bases that match TRBD1. The CDR3 loop spans 16 amino acids. The germline V gene has CDR1 LNHDA and CDR2 SQIVND (reference sequence). Trimming cost V 5 bases and J 0 bases; bases outside gene matches: 7.

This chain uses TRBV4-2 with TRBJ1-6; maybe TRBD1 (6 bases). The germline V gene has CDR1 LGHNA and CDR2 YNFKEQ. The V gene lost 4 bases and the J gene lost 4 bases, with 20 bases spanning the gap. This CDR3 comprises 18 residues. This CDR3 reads CASSREATGSKYNSPLHF. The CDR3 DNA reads TGTGCCAGCAGCCGAGAAGCTACAGGGTCAAAGTATAATTCACCCCTCCACTTT.

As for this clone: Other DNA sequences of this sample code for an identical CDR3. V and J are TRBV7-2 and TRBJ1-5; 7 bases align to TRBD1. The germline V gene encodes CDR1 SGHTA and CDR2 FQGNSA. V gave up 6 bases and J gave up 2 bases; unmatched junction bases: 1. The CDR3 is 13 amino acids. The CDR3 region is CASSGQGNQPQHF. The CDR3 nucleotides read TGTGCCAGCAGTGGACAGGGCAATCAGCCCCAGCATTTT. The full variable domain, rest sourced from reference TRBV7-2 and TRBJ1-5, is GAGVSQSPSNKVTEKGKDVELRCDPISGHTALYWYRQSLGQGLEFLIYFQGNSAPDKSGLPSDRFSAERTGGSVSTLTIQRTQQEDSAVYLCASSGQGNQPQHFGDGTRLSIL.

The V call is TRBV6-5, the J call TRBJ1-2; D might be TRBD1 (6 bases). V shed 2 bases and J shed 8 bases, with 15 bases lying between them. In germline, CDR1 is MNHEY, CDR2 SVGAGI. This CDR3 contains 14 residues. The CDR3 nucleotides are TGTGCCAGCAGTTACGGGGGCCCCCAAGGAGGCTACACCTTC. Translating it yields CASSYGGPQGGYTF.

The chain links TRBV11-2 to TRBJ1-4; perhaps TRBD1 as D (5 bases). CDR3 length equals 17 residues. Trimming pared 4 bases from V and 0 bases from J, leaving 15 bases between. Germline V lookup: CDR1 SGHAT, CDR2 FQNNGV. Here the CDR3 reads CASSSGRDFATNEKLFF. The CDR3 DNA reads TGTGCCAGCAGCTCAGGGAGGGACTTTGCAACTAATGAAAAACTGTTTTTT.

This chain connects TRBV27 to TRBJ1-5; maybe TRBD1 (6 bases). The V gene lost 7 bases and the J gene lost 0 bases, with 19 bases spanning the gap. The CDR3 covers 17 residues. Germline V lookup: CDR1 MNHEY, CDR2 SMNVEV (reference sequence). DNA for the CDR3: TGTGCCAGCATTCCCAGGGGCCCCTCCGATAGCAATCAGCCCCAGCATTTT. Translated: CASIPRGPSDSNQPQHF.

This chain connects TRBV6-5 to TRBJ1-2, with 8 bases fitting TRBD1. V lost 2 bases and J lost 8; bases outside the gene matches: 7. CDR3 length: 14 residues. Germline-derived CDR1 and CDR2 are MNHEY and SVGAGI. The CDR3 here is CASSYRQDREGYTF. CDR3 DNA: TGTGCCAGCAGTTACCGTCAGGACAGGGAAGGCTACACCTTC.

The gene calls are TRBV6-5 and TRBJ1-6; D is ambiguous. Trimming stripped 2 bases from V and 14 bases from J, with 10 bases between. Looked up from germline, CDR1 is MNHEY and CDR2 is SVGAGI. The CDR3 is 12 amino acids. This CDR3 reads CASSYPGEALHF. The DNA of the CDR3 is TGTGCCAGCAGTTACCCCGGGGAAGCCCTCCACTTT.

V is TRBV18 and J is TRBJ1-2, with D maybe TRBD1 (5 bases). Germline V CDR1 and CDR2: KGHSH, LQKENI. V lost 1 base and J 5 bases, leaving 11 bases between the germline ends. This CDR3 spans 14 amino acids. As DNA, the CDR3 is TGTGCCAGCTCACCACAAAGGGGTGCGTATGGCTACACCTTC. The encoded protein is CASSPQRGAYGYTF.

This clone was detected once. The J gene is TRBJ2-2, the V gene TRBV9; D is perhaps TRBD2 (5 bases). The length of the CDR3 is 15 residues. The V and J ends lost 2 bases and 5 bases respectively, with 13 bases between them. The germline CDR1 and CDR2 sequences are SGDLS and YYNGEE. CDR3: CASSVLNGGTGELFF. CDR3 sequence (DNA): TGTGCCAGCAGCGTCTTAAATGGCGGGACCGGGGAGCTGTTTTTT.

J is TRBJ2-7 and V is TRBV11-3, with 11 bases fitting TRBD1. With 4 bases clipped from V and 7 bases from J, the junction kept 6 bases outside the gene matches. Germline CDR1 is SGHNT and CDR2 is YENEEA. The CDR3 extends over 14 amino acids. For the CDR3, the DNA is TGTGCCAGCAGCTACGGACAGGGGGCCGGGGAGCAGTACTTC. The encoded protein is CASSYGQGAGEQYF.

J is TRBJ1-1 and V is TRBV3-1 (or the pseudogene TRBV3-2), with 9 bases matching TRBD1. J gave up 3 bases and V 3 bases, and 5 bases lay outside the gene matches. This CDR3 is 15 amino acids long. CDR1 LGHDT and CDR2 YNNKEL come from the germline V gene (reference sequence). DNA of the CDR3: TGTGCCAGCAGCCAGACCGGGACAGGGTACACTGAAGCTTTCTTT. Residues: CASSQTGTGYTEAFF.

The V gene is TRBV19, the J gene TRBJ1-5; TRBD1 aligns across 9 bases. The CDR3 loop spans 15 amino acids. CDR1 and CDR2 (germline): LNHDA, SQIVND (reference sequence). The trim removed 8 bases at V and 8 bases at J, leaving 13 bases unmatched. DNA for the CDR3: TGTGCCAGTTCTATTTCCGGGACAGGGCTCGAGCCCCAGCATTTT. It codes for CASSISGTGLEPQHF.

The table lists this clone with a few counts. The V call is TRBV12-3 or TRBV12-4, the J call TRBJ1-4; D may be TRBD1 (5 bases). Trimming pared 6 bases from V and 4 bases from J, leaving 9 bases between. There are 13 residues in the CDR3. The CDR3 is CASSPQGNEKLFF. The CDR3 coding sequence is TGTGCCAGCAGCCCGCAGGGTAATGAAAAACTGTTTTTT.

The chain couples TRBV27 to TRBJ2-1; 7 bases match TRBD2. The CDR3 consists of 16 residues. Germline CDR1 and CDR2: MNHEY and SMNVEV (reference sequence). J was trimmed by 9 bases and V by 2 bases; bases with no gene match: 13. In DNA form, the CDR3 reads TGTGCCAGCAGTTTAAGAGAGACTAGCCTCACCCCTGAGCAGTTCTTC. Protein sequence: CASSLRETSLTPEQFF.

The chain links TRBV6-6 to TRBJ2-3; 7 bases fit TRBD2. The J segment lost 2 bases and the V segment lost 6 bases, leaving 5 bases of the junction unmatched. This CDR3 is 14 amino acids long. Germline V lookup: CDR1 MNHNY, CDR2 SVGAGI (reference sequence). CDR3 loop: CASSWSGDTDTQYF. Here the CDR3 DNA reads TGTGCCAGCAGCTGGAGCGGGGACACAGATACGCAGTATTTT.

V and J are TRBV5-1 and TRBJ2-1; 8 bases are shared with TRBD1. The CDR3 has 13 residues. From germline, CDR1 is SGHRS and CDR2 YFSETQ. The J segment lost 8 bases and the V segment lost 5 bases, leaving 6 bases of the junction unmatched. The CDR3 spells CASSDRGTYEQFF. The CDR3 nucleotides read TGCGCCAGCAGTGACAGGGGAACCTATGAGCAGTTCTTC.

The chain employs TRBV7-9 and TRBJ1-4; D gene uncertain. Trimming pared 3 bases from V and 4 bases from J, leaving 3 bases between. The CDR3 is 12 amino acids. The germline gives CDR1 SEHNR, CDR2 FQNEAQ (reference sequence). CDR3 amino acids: CASSFINEKLFF. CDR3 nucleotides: TGTGCCAGCAGCTTTATTAATGAAAAACTGTTTTTT. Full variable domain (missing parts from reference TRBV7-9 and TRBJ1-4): DTGVSQNPRHKITKRGQNVTFRCDPISEHNRLYWYRQTLGQGPEFLTYFQNEAQLEKSRLLSDRFSAERPKGSFSTLEIQRTEQGDSAMYLCASSFINEKLFFGSGTQLSVL.

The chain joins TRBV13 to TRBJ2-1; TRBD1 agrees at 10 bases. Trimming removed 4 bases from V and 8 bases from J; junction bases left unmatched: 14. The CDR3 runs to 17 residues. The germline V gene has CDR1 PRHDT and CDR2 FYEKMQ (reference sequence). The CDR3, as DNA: TGTGCCAGCAGCTCCTTCCTCCGGGACAGGGGAGCGGATGAGCAGTTCTTC. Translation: CASSSFLRDRGADEQFF. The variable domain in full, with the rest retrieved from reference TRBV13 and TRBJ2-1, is AAGVIQSPRHLIKEKRETATLKCYPIPRHDTVYWYQQGPGQDPQFLISFYEKMQSDKGSIPDRFSAQQFSDYHSELNMSSLELGDSALYFCASSSFLRDRGADEQFFGPGTRLTVL.

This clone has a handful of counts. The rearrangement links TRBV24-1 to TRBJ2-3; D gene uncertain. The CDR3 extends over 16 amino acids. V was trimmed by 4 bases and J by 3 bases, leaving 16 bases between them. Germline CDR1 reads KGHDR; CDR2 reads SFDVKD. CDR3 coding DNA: TGTGCCACCAGTGACCCCCGAGGCGGTATAACAGATACGCAGTATTTT. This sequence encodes CATSDPRGGITDTQYF.

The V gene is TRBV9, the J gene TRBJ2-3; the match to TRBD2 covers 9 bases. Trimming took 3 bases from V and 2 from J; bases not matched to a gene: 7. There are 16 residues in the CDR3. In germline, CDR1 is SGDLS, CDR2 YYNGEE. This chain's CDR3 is CASSEDSGGPTDTQYF. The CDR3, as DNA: TGTGCCAGCAGCGAAGATAGCGGGGGACCCACAGATACGCAGTATTTT.

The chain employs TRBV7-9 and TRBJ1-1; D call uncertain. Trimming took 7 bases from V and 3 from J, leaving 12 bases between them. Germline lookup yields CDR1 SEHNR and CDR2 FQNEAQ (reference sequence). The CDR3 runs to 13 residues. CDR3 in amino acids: CASNPPVDTEAFF. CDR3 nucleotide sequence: TGTGCCAGCAATCCACCGGTGGACACTGAAGCTTTCTTT.

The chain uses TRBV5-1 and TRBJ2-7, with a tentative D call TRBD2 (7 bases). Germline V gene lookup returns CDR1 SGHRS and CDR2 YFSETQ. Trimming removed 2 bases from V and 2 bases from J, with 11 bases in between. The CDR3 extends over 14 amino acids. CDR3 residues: CASSFGGLPYEQYF. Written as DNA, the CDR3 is TGCGCCAGCAGCTTCGGGGGGCTACCCTACGAGCAGTACTTC.

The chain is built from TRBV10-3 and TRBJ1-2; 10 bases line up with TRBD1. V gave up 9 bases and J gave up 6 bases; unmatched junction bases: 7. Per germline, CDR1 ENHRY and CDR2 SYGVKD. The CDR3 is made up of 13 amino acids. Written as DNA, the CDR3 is TGTGCCATTAGGGAGGGACAGGGGAATGGCTACACCTTC. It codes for CAIREGQGNGYTF.

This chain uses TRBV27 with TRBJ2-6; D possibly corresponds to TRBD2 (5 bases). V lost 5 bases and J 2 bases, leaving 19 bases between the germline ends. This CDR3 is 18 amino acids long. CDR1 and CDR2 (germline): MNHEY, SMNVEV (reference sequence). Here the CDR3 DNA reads TGTGCCAGCAGTATGTTATCCCCCGGCGGGCCTGGGGCCAACGTCCTGACTTTC. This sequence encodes CASSMLSPGGPGANVLTF.